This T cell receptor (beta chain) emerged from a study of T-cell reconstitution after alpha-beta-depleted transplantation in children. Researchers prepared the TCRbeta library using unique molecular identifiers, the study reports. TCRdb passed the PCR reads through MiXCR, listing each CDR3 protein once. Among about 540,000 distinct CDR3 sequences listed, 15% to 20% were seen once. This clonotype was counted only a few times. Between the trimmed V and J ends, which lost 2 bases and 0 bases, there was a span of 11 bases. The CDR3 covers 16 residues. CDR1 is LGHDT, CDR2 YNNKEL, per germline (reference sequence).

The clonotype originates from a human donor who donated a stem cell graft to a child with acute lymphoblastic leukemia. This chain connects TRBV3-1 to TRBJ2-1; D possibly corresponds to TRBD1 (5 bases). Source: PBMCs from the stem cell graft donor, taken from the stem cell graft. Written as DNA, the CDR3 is TGTGCCAGCAGCCAATGGGGCTCAGGCTCCTACAATGAGCAGTTCTTC. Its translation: CASSQWGSGSYNEQFF.